This TCR beta chain was observed in a study of patients and donors after allogeneic stem cell transplantation. CDR3 size: 15 residues. The V gene's germline CDR1 is LGHNA and CDR2 YNFKEQ. Trimming at V came to 1 base and at J to 4 bases, leaving 3 bases not matched to a gene. Via MiXCR, TCRdb re-called the RT-PCR reads, giving one row per CDR3 protein. This sample has roughly 190,000 distinct CDR3 sequences, with 41% found just once. This clonotype was seen a few times. This TCR was sampled from a human donor who was either an allogeneic HSCT recipient or a stem cell or donor lymphocyte infusion donor (not recorded which). It is not recorded whose cells these are; they may come from a transplant donor. The V gene is TRBV4-2, the J gene TRBJ1-4; TRBD1 agrees at 7 bases. Sample: blood, either unsorted or a sorted T cell fraction (not recorded which). CDR3 bases: TGTGCCAGCAGCCAAGGTCAGGGGGGTAATGAAAAACTGTTTTTT. Protein sequence: CASSQGQGGNEKLFF.